This TCR beta chain appears in the sequencing data of a study of beta chain features in type 1 diabetes. cDNA synthesis used the whole RNA isolate, giving expressed TCRB sequences. The protocol was immunoSEQ multiplex PCR, while the TCRdb copy is restricted to in-frame clones and leaves out a portion. The data contain roughly 140,000 clones, over 8.5% of them singletons. This clone was seen more than once but under ten times. Its antigen remains unidentified. Study-wide results and caveats: VDJ junctions from patients with type 1 diabetes contained fewer insertions and more deletions.

Germline V gene data show CDR1 as SGHRS and CDR2 as YFSETQ. V was cut by 4 bases and J by 0 bases, with 11 bases left in between. CDR3 length: 14 residues. The clonotype comes from a man aged 18 to 35 in good health. Sequencing used central memory CD4+ T cells from blood. The rearrangement joins TRBV5-1 to TRBJ2-7; weak D call: TRBD2 (6 bases). The CDR3: CASSPRTTSYEQYF. The CDR3 nucleotides read TGCGCCAGCAGCCCACGGACTACCTCCTACGAGCAGTACTTC.